The present T cell receptor (beta chain) was sequenced within a study of early T cells in non-severe SARS-CoV-2 infection. Study conclusions and caveats: Database matching using VDJdb favored anti-spike CD8 responses, with private and CD4 specificities left missing.

Attached unique molecular identifiers marked individual cDNA molecules. TCRdb itself ran the 5' RACE reads through MiXCR, one entry per CDR3 protein. This sample has just over 95,000 distinct CDR3 sequences, with approximately 10% found just once. In this sample, this clonotype turned up many times. Its antigen remains unidentified. The J segment lost 2 bases and the V segment lost 4 bases, leaving 6 bases of the junction unmatched. This CDR3 has 15 amino acids. Germline V gene sequence: CDR1 SGHVS, CDR2 FNYEAQ. V is TRBV7-6 and J is TRBJ2-3; TRBD1 matches 7 bases. Here the sequenced sample was whole blood, taken at baseline. The source of this sequence is an adult who was a healthcare worker with PCR-confirmed SARS-CoV-2 infection or an uninfected control (not recorded which). The CDR3 reads CASSSDRETTDTQYF. The CDR3 DNA reads as TGTGCCAGCAGCTCCGACAGGGAGACCACAGATACGCAGTATTTT.